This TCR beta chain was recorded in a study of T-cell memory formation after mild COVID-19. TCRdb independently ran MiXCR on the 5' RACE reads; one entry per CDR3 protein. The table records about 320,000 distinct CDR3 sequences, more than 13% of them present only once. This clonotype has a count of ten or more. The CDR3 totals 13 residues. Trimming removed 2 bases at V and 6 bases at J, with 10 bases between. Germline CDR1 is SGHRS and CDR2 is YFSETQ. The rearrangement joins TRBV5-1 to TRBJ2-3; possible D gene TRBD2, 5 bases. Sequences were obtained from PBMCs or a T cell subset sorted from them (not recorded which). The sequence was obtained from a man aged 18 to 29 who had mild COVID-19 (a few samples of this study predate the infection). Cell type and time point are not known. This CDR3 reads CASSFLAYDTQYF. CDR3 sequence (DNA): TGCGCCAGCAGCTTTCTAGCCTACGATACGCAGTATTTT.